This is a list of T cell receptor beta chains from one sample in a study of shared clonotypes between healthy human individuals. Only in-frame clones appear in the TCRdb table, and some are missing; sequencing was by immunoSEQ multiplex PCR. The profile shows around 500,000 clones, 65% to 85% of them singletons. Sequencing input: PBMCs. All receptors come from a woman aged 40 to 50 in good health. Some clones in this sample may be carry-over from other donors' samples. CDR3s leave out the opening cysteine and the closing phenylalanine or tryptophan. Size is stated for part of the rows, as once, few or many counts, or as a class when the clone is expanded.

cdr3_length clone_size j_call v_call cdr3_aa
12 - TRBJ2-3 TRBV28 ASRPGQNTDTQY
12 once TRBJ2-1 TRBV2 ASSLSGRETEQF
13 - TRBJ2-5 TRBV9 ASSVGLEAQETQY
13 - TRBJ2-3 TRBV27 ASSLEAGGTDTQY
13 - TRBJ2-2 TRBV4-1 ASSQDRRANGELF
13 once TRBJ1-3 TRBV9 ASSVGGYGGNTIY
17 - TRBJ1-5 TRBV4-2 ASSQLWVEGARFGQPQH
11 - TRBJ1-5 TRBV6-1 ASQGGSNQPQH
14 many TRBJ2-3 TRBV6-4 ASSDGASGGTDTQY
10 - TRBJ1-1 TRBV7-2 ASSFIGGEAF
13 few TRBJ2-7 TRBV14 ASSQTGLYSYEQY
13 - TRBJ2-1 TRBV7-6 ASSLVGDSYNEQF
12 - TRBJ2-2 TRBV30 AWSRDRYTGELF
14 - TRBJ2-7 TRBV18 ASSPRLAGGFNEQY
16 - TRBJ2-1 TRBV10-3 AISESIELAGFYNEQF
13 - TRBJ1-4 TRBV7-8 ASSPQGGVGEKLF
13 - TRBJ2-2 TRBV7-2 ASSPSGRNTGELF
13 - TRBJ2-1 TRBV30 AWSVSLAANNEQF
10 - TRBJ2-7 TRBV29-1 SVAGTDYEQY
14 - TRBJ2-7 TRBV7-2 ASSLDFGGRSGEQY
12 - TRBJ2-1 TRBV11-3 ASSPTRSYNEQF
11 once TRBJ2-7 TRBV4-2 ASSQDLGNEQY
10 - TRBJ2-3 TRBV30 AWRAVADTQY
12 - TRBJ1-1 TRBV5-1 ASSRRVGVTEAF
12 - TRBJ2-5 TRBV27 ASSSRTSSETQY
11 - TRBJ1-1 TRBV6-5 ASSPQLNTEAF
12 once TRBJ1-1 TRBV29-1 SVVITRGGIEAF
14 - TRBJ2-1 TRBV9 ASSPMGHDSYNEQF
12 - TRBJ1-4 TRBV2 ASSELGYGEKLF
13 - TRBJ2-3 TRBV7-8 ASRRRTGSTDTQY
12 - TRBJ1-1 TRBV6-4 ASSSTGLNTEAF
11 - TRBJ1-2 TRBV6-5 ASSYFGTEGYT
11 few - TRBV10-3 AIGTSKGHEQY
14 - TRBJ2-1 TRBV28 ATLPNREASYNEQF
13 - TRBJ2-1 TRBV2 ASMTTGGFSNEQF
11 many TRBJ1-1 TRBV6-1 ASSGQPNTEAF
13 - TRBJ1-5 TRBV27 ASSPTGYSNQPQH
11 - TRBJ2-5 TRBV7-3 ASSPTPAETQY
13 - TRBJ2-1 TRBV7-9 ASSQSGQGGNEQF
16 few TRBJ2-6 TRBV5-1 ASSLDGLGFSGANVLT
11 - TRBJ2-7 TRBV6-1 ASSDVPSSEQY
12 - TRBJ1-2 TRBV25-1 ASSRQGGEDGYT
12 - TRBJ2-1 TRBV7-2 ASSLMRTYNEQF
13 - TRBJ1-3 TRBV9 ASSFTESSGNTIY
12 - TRBJ2-7 TRBV5-4 ASSLGGAIYEQY
13 - TRBJ2-1 TRBV30 AWSLDRVIRREQF